A single sample gave rise to the 30 T cell receptor beta chains below, sequenced in a study of shared clonotypes between healthy human individuals. Some clones are missing from TCRdb's copy, which holds only in-frame ones; the method was immunoSEQ multiplex PCR. The table lists approximately 2,000,000 clones, just under 95% of them singletons, with 0.37% in the top ten. The sequenced sample was naive CD4+ T cells from PBMCs. Subset here: CD45RA+ positively selected. Source of these receptors: a young man in good health. Some clones in this sample may be carry-over from other donors' samples.

The chain recombines TRBV30 with TRBJ2-3, with D hard to call. V was pared by 3 bases and J by 2 bases, with 15 bases between. Germline-derived CDR1 and CDR2 are GTSNPN and SVGIG (reference sequence). CDR3 size: 15 residues. The chain's CDR3 is CAWSLITWATDTQYF. CDR3 nucleotides: TGTGCCTGGAGCCTGATCACATGGGCCACAGATACGCAGTATTTT.

This clone was picked up one time. Within the sample, other DNA sequences also encode this same CDR3. The chain joins TRBV6-5 to TRBJ1-3, with 7 bases fitting TRBD1. V shed 0 bases and J 4 bases; nucleotides not matched to a gene: 3. The length of the CDR3 is 15 residues. From germline, CDR1 is MNHEY and CDR2 SVGAGI. The CDR3 DNA follows: TGTGCCAGCAGTTACTCACAGGGGTCCGGAAACACCATATATTTT. Translating gives CASSYSQGSGNTIYF.

As for this clone: The same CDR3 can be traced to other DNA sequences in this sample. The DNA for the CDR3 is TGTGCCTGGAGCGCGGGGCTAGCGGGAGGTGGTGGGGTAAACATTCAGTACTTC. Protein sequence: CAWSAGLAGGGGVNIQYF. This chain uses TRBV30 with TRBJ2-4; 11 nucleotides line up with TRBD2. The CDR3 is made up of 18 amino acids. CDR1 and CDR2 from the germline V gene are GTSNPN and SVGIG (reference sequence). With 3 bases clipped from V and 6 bases from J, the junction kept 16 bases outside the gene matches.

The rearrangement joins TRBV11-2 to TRBJ2-3, with D unresolved. V was pared by 5 bases and J by 2 bases, with 11 bases between. CDR1 is SGHAT, CDR2 FQNNGV, per germline. This CDR3 spans 14 amino acids. The CDR3 coding sequence is TGTGCCAGCAGCCAAGGACGGATCACAGATACGCAGTATTTT. This codes for CASSQGRITDTQYF.

This clone occurred once. The V call is TRBV7-2, the J call TRBJ2-3; weak D call: TRBD2 (5 bases). Germline V lookup: CDR1 SGHTA, CDR2 FQGNSA. The CDR3 runs 16 residues. V was cut by 0 bases and J by 0 bases, with 10 bases left in between. CDR3 in DNA: TGTGCCAGCAGCTTAGCGCGGAGGCCCAGCACAGATACGCAGTATTTT. This gives the protein CASSLARRPSTDTQYF.

The chain employs TRBV18 and TRBJ1-1, with D possibly being TRBD1 (5 bases). Germline V CDR1 and CDR2: KGHSH, LQKENI. This CDR3 comprises 13 residues. Trimming took off 4 bases at V and 10 bases at J, with 16 bases between the two ends. The CDR3 coding sequence is TGTGCCAGCTCACAAGCCGGGACCTGGCCAGCTTTCTTT. As protein: CASSQAGTWPAFF.

V and J are TRBV7-2 and TRBJ2-5; D not certain. Trimming cost V 5 bases and J 5 bases, with 24 bases left between them. From germline, CDR1 is SGHTA and CDR2 FQGNSA. The CDR3 extends over 17 amino acids. In nucleotides, the CDR3 is TGTGCCAGCAGCCTACAGCCCCGGGTTTCGAGTTGGGAGACCCAGTACTTC. Amino acid sequence: CASSLQPRVSSWETQYF.

The rearrangement joins TRBV7-3 to TRBJ2-1; 10 positions match TRBD2. This CDR3 spans 15 amino acids. Germline values: CDR1 SGHTA, CDR2 FQGTGA. The V and J ends lost 5 bases and 8 bases, in that order; junction bases with no gene match: 9. The CDR3 bases are TGTGCCAGCAGCCGAACACCTAGCGGGAGACATGAGCAGTTCTTC. Residues: CASSRTPSGRHEQFF.

The genes are TRBV10-3 and TRBJ2-1; TRBD2 aligns across 7 bases. Germline-derived CDR1 and CDR2 are ENHRY and SYGVKD. Trimming took 3 bases from V and 8 from J; bases not matched to a gene: 7. The CDR3 is 14 amino acids. The CDR3 DNA reads TGTGCCATCAGTGATGGCGGGAGTAGAGATGAGCAGTTCTTC. Translating it yields CAISDGGSRDEQFF.

The genes are TRBV7-9 and TRBJ2-7; TRBD1 or TRBD2 may be the D gene (6 bases each). CDR1 and CDR2 (germline): SEHNR, FQNEAQ (reference sequence). The V gene lost 3 bases and the J gene lost 6 bases, with 15 bases spanning the gap. The CDR3 length is 14 residues. The CDR3 DNA reads as TGTGCCAGCAGCTTGATCGGGAGAGGGGGCGAGCAGTACTTC. Translated, it gives CASSLIGRGGEQYF.

The chain links TRBV18 to TRBJ1-1; a weak D match, TRBD1 (5 bases). Between the trimmed V and J ends, which lost 2 bases and 3 bases, there was a span of 16 bases. CDR1 is KGHSH, CDR2 LQKENI, per germline. The CDR3 spans 16 residues. This CDR3 is CASSPSQGGSDTEAFF. CDR3 bases: TGTGCCAGCTCACCATCCCAGGGCGGCTCGGACACTGAAGCTTTCTTT.

The CDR3, as DNA: TGTGCCAGCAGGGCGGTTAACTATGGCTACACCTTC. This translates into CASRAVNYGYTF. The V gene is TRBV6-1, the J gene TRBJ1-2, with D unresolved. Germline CDR1 is MNHNS and CDR2 is SASEGT. The CDR3 runs 12 residues. V lost 6 bases, J lost 1 base, and 6 bases lay in between.

This clone appeared once. This chain uses TRBV4-1 with TRBJ2-5; 11 bases fit TRBD2. Germline V gene sequence: CDR1 MGHRA, CDR2 YSYEKL. V lost 1 base to trimming and J lost 3 bases; unmatched junction nucleotides: 10. There are 18 residues in the CDR3. In DNA form, the CDR3 reads TGCGCCAGCAGCCAAGTTGGTAGGAGGGGACTAGCGGAAGAGACCCAGTACTTC. Its protein is CASSQVGRRGLAEETQYF.

Points on this clone: The sample has other DNA sequences that encode this CDR3 too. The genes are TRBV27 and TRBJ1-1; TRBD1 might be the D (6 bases). The CDR3 sequence is 13 residues long. Germline CDR1 MNHEY, CDR2 SMNVEV (reference sequence). With 5 bases removed from V and 4 bases from J, the gap between germline ends came to 11 bases. For the CDR3, the DNA is TGTGCCAGCAGTCTCAAAGGGGGCACTGAAGCTTTCTTT. Its translation is CASSLKGGTEAFF.

The chain combines TRBV5-1 with TRBJ2-4, with D perhaps matching TRBD1 (7 bases). Trimming removed 0 bases from V and 5 bases from J, with 15 bases in between. Per the germline V gene, CDR1 is SGHRS and CDR2 is YFSETQ. The CDR3 spans 16 residues. The CDR3 protein is CASSLDPFRGENIQYF. In DNA form, the CDR3 reads TGCGCCAGCAGCTTGGATCCGTTCAGGGGGGAAAACATTCAGTACTTC.

Remarks on this clone: Other DNA sequences in the sample encode the same CDR3. This sequence joins TRBV6-6 and TRBJ2-1; 11 bases map to TRBD2. The CDR3 extends over 14 amino acids. Looked up from germline, CDR1 is MNHNY and CDR2 is SVGAGI (reference sequence). Unmatched junction bases numbered 0, after V lost 4 bases and J lost 4 bases. The CDR3 protein is CASSSSGRYNEQFF. CDR3 coding DNA: TGTGCCAGCAGTTCTAGCGGGAGGTACAATGAGCAGTTCTTC.

The CDR3: CASSATSVSYEQYF. CDR3 DNA sequence: TGCGCCAGCAGCGCGACTAGCGTATCCTACGAGCAGTACTTC. The chain is built from TRBV5-1 and TRBJ2-7; TRBD2 agrees at 8 bases. CDR1 SGHRS and CDR2 YFSETQ come from the germline V gene. J gave up 1 base and V 4 bases, and 4 bases lay outside the gene matches. CDR3 length: 14 residues.

As to this clone: The sample contains more than one DNA sequence encoding this CDR3. The chain employs TRBV7-2 and TRBJ1-2, with a tentative D call TRBD1 (6 bases). Trimming pared 9 bases from V and 5 bases from J, leaving 22 bases between. Germline V gives CDR1 SGHTA, CDR2 FQGNSA. The CDR3 runs 15 residues. The CDR3 spells CASLSLWTAGYGYTF. The CDR3 bases are TGTGCCAGTTTAAGCTTATGGACAGCAGGTTATGGCTACACCTTC.

The V and J genes are TRBV11-2 and TRBJ2-7, with D possibly TRBD2 on 5 matching bases. Germline V gene sequence: CDR1 SGHAT, CDR2 FQNNGV. This CDR3 spans 15 amino acids. V was clipped by 3 bases and J by 0 bases, with 12 bases between them. This chain's CDR3 is CASSLGSGNSYEQYF. The CDR3 DNA reads as TGTGCCAGCAGCTTGGGTTCGGGGAACTCCTACGAGCAGTACTTC.

The genes are TRBV5-6 and TRBJ2-7, with D unclear. V shed 4 bases and J shed 5 bases, with 7 bases lying between them. Germline V lookup: CDR1 SGHDT, CDR2 YYEEEE. The CDR3 contains 11 residues. As DNA, the CDR3 is TGTGCCAGCAGCACAAGGGACGAGCAGTACTTC. It codes for CASSTRDEQYF.

The CDR3 loop is CASSQAGVGLAGELFF. CDR3 in DNA: TGCGCCAGCAGCCAAGCCGGGGTGGGGCTAGCCGGGGAGCTGTTTTTT. The V gene is TRBV4-3, the J gene TRBJ2-2, with D perhaps being TRBD1 or TRBD2 (5 bases each). Germline loops: CDR1 LGHNA, CDR2 YSLEER. There are 16 residues in the CDR3. The ends were cut back, 1 base at V and 6 bases at J, with 15 bases in the middle.

The rearrangement links TRBV5-5 to TRBJ1-4; unclear D gene. V shed 4 bases and J shed 2 bases, with 6 bases lying between them. Per the germline V gene, CDR1 is SGHKS and CDR2 is YYEKEE (reference sequence). CDR3 length: 13 amino acids. Here the CDR3 DNA reads TGTGCCAGCAGCGCAGATACTAATGAAAAACTGTTTTTT. Translated: CASSADTNEKLFF.

On this clone itself: Other DNA sequences from this sample encode an identical CDR3 as well. The V and J genes are TRBV7-9 and TRBJ1-1; 8 bases match TRBD1. V shed 2 bases, J shed 7 bases, and the junction held 3 bases outside the gene matches. CDR1 and CDR2 (germline): SEHNR, FQNEAQ (reference sequence). The CDR3 runs to 13 residues. The CDR3 loop reads CASSLQGAGEAFF. The CDR3 DNA sequence: TGTGCCAGCAGCTTACAGGGGGCCGGTGAAGCTTTCTTT.

This clone was seen just once. For the CDR3, the DNA is TGTGCCAGCAGCGTGGGGGGACAGGGTATGGACGAGCAGTACTTC. As protein: CASSVGGQGMDEQYF. The J gene is TRBJ2-7, the V gene TRBV9; 9 nucleotides line up with TRBD1. V shed 2 bases, J shed 5 bases, and the junction held 8 bases outside the gene matches. Germline values: CDR1 SGDLS, CDR2 YYNGEE. The CDR3 loop spans 15 amino acids.

V and J are TRBV27 and TRBJ2-2, with D tentatively TRBD1 or TRBD2 (5 bases each). Trimming took off 3 bases at V and 5 bases at J, with 7 bases between the two ends. CDR3 length: 13 residues. The germline V gene has CDR1 MNHEY and CDR2 SMNVEV (reference sequence). The CDR3 DNA is TGTGCCAGCAGTTTTGAGGGGACCGGGGAGCTGTTTTTT. It specifies CASSFEGTGELFF.

The J gene is TRBJ2-2, the V gene TRBV5-4, with D perhaps matching TRBD2 (6 bases). Germline V lookup: CDR1 SGHNT, CDR2 YYREEE (reference sequence). CDR3 length equals 16 residues. V was shortened by 0 bases and J by 3 bases, with 12 bases between the two germline ends. In DNA form, the CDR3 reads TGTGCCAGCAGCTTGGATGGGGGGAGATACACCGGGGAGCTGTTTTTT. This sequence encodes CASSLDGGRYTGELFF.

This chain uses TRBV11-3 with TRBJ2-3, with 10 bases lining up with TRBD1. The CDR3 is made up of 19 amino acids. CDR1 and CDR2 from the germline V gene are SGHNT and YENEEA. V was clipped by 3 bases and J by 0 bases; unmatched bases: 12. CDR3 bases: TGTGCCAGCAGCTTTCAACGGACAGGGGGGAAATCAAGCACAGATACGCAGTATTTT. This sequence encodes CASSFQRTGGKSSTDTQYF.

This clone has only one observation. V gene TRBV7-2 combines with J gene TRBJ1-2, with D perhaps matching TRBD1 (6 bases). Germline V gene data show CDR1 as SGHTA and CDR2 as FQGNSA. V was clipped by 8 bases and J by 6 bases, with 16 bases between them. The CDR3 is made up of 13 amino acids. CDR3 protein: CASGFYPGDGYTF. The CDR3 DNA sequence: TGTGCCAGCGGATTTTATCCAGGGGATGGCTACACCTTC.

V gene TRBV4-2 combines with J gene TRBJ2-7, with TRBD2 identical over 10 bases. V trimming: 5 bases; J trimming: 1 base; junction bases outside the gene matches: 5. Looked up from germline, CDR1 is LGHNA and CDR2 is YNFKEQ. The CDR3 covers 15 residues. The CDR3 DNA is TGTGCCAGCAGCAGAATGGGACTAGCGTCCTACGAGCAGTACTTC. Amino acid sequence: CASSRMGLASYEQYF.

The CDR3 is CASRVGTDGGYTF. The DNA for the CDR3 is TGTGCCAGCAGGGTCGGAACTGATGGTGGCTACACCTTC. The V call is TRBV27, the J call TRBJ1-2; D not certain. Trimming cost V 6 bases and J 7 bases, with 15 bases left between them. Per germline, CDR1 MNHEY and CDR2 SMNVEV (reference sequence). The CDR3 totals 13 residues.